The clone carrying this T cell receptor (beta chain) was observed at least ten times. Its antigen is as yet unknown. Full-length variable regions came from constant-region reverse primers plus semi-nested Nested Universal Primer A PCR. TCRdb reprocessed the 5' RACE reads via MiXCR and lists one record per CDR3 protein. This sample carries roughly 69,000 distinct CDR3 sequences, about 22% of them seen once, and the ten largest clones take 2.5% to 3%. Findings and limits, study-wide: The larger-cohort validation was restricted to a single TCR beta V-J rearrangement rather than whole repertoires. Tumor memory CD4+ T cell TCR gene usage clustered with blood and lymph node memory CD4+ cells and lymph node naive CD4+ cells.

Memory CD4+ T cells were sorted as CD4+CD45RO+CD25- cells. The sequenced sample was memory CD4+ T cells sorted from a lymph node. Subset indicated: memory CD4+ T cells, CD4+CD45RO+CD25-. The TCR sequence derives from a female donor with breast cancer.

This CDR3 reads CASRPTANQPQHF. The DNA of the CDR3 is TGTGCCAGCAGACCAACAGCAAATCAGCCCCAGCATTTT. The V call is TRBV6-5, the J call TRBJ1-5; D not certain. V was trimmed by 6 bases and J by 4 bases, leaving 10 bases between them. Germline-derived CDR1 and CDR2 are MNHEY and SVGAGI. This CDR3 spans 13 amino acids.